A selection of T cell receptor beta chains follows, all from one sample in a study of shared clonotypes between healthy human individuals. Sequencing was performed with immunoSEQ multiplex PCR; in TCRdb, only in-frame clones are kept and a portion is missing. The sample includes more than 450,000 clones, approximately 79% of them seen just once. What was sequenced was PBMCs. These receptors came from a woman aged 40-49 years in good health. Some clones in this sample may be carry-over from other donors' samples. The CDR3 runs from the conserved cysteine through the conserved F or W. The D gene is left open where the match is weak. For some rows the clone size is stated as once, few or many, or as a class when expanded; others skip it.

d_gene	v_gene	abundance	j_gene	CDR3aa	CDR3nt
TRBD2	TRBV5-4	few	TRBJ2-2	CASSKTSGNTGELFF	TGTGCCAGCAGCAAGACTAGCGGAAACACCGGGGAGCTGTTTTTT
NA	TRBV5-1	NA	TRBJ2-1	CASSSAGEQFF	TGCGCCAGCAGCTCGGCCGGGGAACAGTTCTTC
NA	TRBV29-1	NA	TRBJ2-7	CSVGLNHYEQYF	TGCAGCGTTGGCCTTAACCACTACGAGCAGTACTTC
NA	TRBV6-5	NA	TRBJ1-1	CASSYSILGDTEAFF	TGTGCCAGCAGTTACTCGATCCTCGGTGACACTGAAGCTTTCTTT
NA	TRBV19	NA	TRBJ1-2	CASRDWRSPVTNYGYTF	TGTGCCAGTAGGGACTGGAGGAGTCCCGTCACTAACTATGGCTACACCTTC
NA	TRBV5-1	few	TRBJ2-6	CASSLDPQGSSGANVLTF	TGCGCCAGCAGCTTGGACCCACAGGGCTCCTCTGGGGCCAACGTCCTGACTTTC
TRBD2	TRBV18	once	TRBJ2-7	CASSPRLAGEGEQYF	TGTGCCAGCTCACCACGACTAGCGGGAGAAGGTGAGCAGTACTTC
NA	TRBV15	NA	TRBJ2-7	CATSRDPTYEQYF	TGTGCCACCAGCCGGGACCCCACCTACGAGCAGTACTTC
NA	TRBV28	NA	TRBJ2-7	CASTTGGTSSYEQYF	TGTGCCAGCACCACCGGCGGGACTTCGTCCTACGAGCAGTACTTC
TRBD1	TRBV10-2	many	TRBJ1-1	CASRDRSTMNTEAFF	TGCGCCAGCAGGGACAGGAGCACTATGAACACTGAAGCTTTCTTT
TRBD1	TRBV7-3	NA	TRBJ2-1	CASSSDRVGEQFF	TGTGCCAGCAGCTCCGACAGGGTTGGTGAGCAGTTCTTC
NA	TRBV28	NA	TRBJ1-1	CASSPGGGVTEAFF	TGTGCCAGCAGCCCCGGGGGGGGCGTTACTGAAGCTTTCTTT
NA	TRBV14	NA	TRBJ2-5	CASSQGEGETQYF	TGTGCCAGCAGCCAAGGAGAGGGCGAGACCCAGTACTTC
TRBD1	TRBV5-8	NA	TRBJ1-2	CASSLSRTGGLYGYTF	TGTGCCAGCAGCTTGAGCAGGACAGGGGGCCTCTATGGCTACACCTTC